The 10 T cell receptor beta chains below all came from one sample that was sequenced in a study of shared clonotypes between healthy human individuals. Data came from immunoSEQ multiplex PCR; TCRdb stores just in-frame clones and leaves some out. Seen here are 1 million to 1.2 million clones, 70% to 85% observed once, and the top ten hold almost 0.9%. The sample consisted of memory CD4+ T cells from PBMCs. Subset described: CD45RA-negative fraction. Source of these receptors: a man aged 18 to 35 in good health. Some clones in this sample may be carry-over from other donors' samples.

The CDR3 loop is CASSPSTRGETQYF. CDR3 bases: TGTGCCAGCAGCCCAAGCACTAGAGGGGAGACCCAGTACTTC. The chain is built from TRBV7-2 and TRBJ2-5; D is possibly TRBD2 (5 bases). Trimming pared 5 bases from V and 5 bases from J, leaving 15 bases between. This CDR3 is 14 amino acids long. Germline values: CDR1 SGHTA, CDR2 FQGNSA.

This clone was observed once. The chain combines TRBV11-2 with TRBJ1-5; D unresolved. The V gene's germline CDR1 is SGHAT and CDR2 FQNNGV. This CDR3 comprises 15 residues. Trimming took off 1 base at V and 0 bases at J, with 7 bases between the two ends. CDR3 sequence (DNA): TGTGCCAGCAGCTTAGGGTACGGTAGCAATCAGCCCCAGCATTTT. It translates to CASSLGYGSNQPQHF. Based on the CDR3 plus reference TRBV11-2 and TRBJ1-5, the full variable domain is EAGVAQSPRYKIIEKRQSVAFWCNPISGHATLYWYQQILGQGPKLLIQFQNNGVVDDSQLPKDRFSAERLKGVDSTLKIQPAKLEDSAVYLCASSLGYGSNQPQHFGDGTRLSIL.

Of note for this clone: This sample also contains other DNA sequences that code for the same CDR3. V is TRBV19 and J is TRBJ1-5; D call uncertain. With 1 base removed from V and 3 bases from J, the gap between germline ends came to 4 bases. This CDR3 region has 13 residues. The germline CDR1 and CDR2 sequences are LNHDA and SQIVND (reference sequence). The CDR3 is CASSIGINQPQHF. DNA of the CDR3: TGTGCCAGTAGTATAGGGATCAATCAGCCCCAGCATTTT. The entire variable domain, with the rest obtained from reference TRBV19 and TRBJ1-5, is as follows: DGGITQSPKYLFRKEGQNVTLSCEQNLNHDAMYWYRQDPGQGLRLIYYSQIVNDFQKGDIAEGYSVSREKKESFPLTVTSAQKNPTAFYLCASSIGINQPQHFGDGTRLSIL.

The CDR3 DNA sequence: TGTGCCAGCAGCCCCGGGACACCCACCGGGGAGCTGTTTTTT. Translation gives CASSPGTPTGELFF. V and J are TRBV2 and TRBJ2-2; a weak D match, TRBD1 (6 bases). This CDR3 is built from 14 residues. Trimming left V 6 bases short and J 4 bases short, with 12 bases between. The germline gives CDR1 SNHLY, CDR2 FYNNEI.

This chain uses TRBV15 with TRBJ2-1; TRBD2 might be the D (5 bases). The V gene's germline CDR1 is LNHNV and CDR2 YYDKDF (reference sequence). Trimming pared 5 bases from V and 0 bases from J, leaving 11 bases between. CDR3 length: 15 amino acids. The CDR3 region is CATSLAFSSYNEQFF. The CDR3 nucleotides read TGTGCCACCAGCTTAGCGTTTAGCTCCTACAATGAGCAGTTCTTC.

The chain is built from TRBV19 and TRBJ2-7; 8 bases map to TRBD1. This CDR3 has 14 amino acids. Trimming removed 4 bases from V and 7 bases from J; junction bases left unmatched: 9. Germline V gene sequence: CDR1 LNHDA, CDR2 SQIVND (reference sequence). In DNA form, the CDR3 reads TGTGCCAGTAGTAAGGGCAGGGGGCAGGGTGAGCAGTACTTC. Amino acid sequence: CASSKGRGQGEQYF.

This chain uses TRBV6-1 with TRBJ2-1; 9 bases agree with TRBD2. The junction had 7 bases not matched to a gene; V was cut back by 4 bases and J by 0 bases. The CDR3 contains 17 residues. Germline CDR1 is MNHNS and CDR2 is SASEGT. In DNA form, the CDR3 reads TGTGCCAGCAGTGTCCTCCCTAGCGGGACCTCCTACAATGAGCAGTTCTTC. Protein sequence: CASSVLPSGTSYNEQFF.

This CDR3 reads CASRPRQGRGTEAFF. For the CDR3, the DNA is TGTGCCAGCAGGCCTCGACAGGGAAGGGGAACTGAAGCTTTCTTT. The V gene is TRBV28, the J gene TRBJ1-1, with 7 bases fitting TRBD1. The CDR3 runs to 15 residues. J was trimmed by 5 bases and V by 6 bases; bases with no gene match: 12. Germline CDR1 reads MDHEN; CDR2 reads SYDVKM.

CDR3 sequence reads: CAISLRDPSYNEQFF. For the CDR3, the DNA is TGTGCCATCAGCCTCCGGGATCCATCGTACAATGAGCAGTTCTTC. The chain couples TRBV10-3 to TRBJ2-1; a possible D gene is TRBD2 (5 bases). V lost 6 bases and J 4 bases, leaving 16 bases between the germline ends. The CDR3 contains 15 residues. From germline, CDR1 is ENHRY and CDR2 SYGVKD.

The chain combines TRBV5-1 with TRBJ2-3; TRBD2 is a possible D gene (8 bases). The V end was cut by 5 bases, the J end by 4 bases, with 17 bases between. Germline V lookup: CDR1 SGHRS, CDR2 YFSETQ. There are 15 residues in the CDR3. CDR3 DNA: TGCGCCAGCAGTTCGGGGGGGACAGACGCAGATACGCAGTATTTT. Its protein product is CASSSGGTDADTQYF.